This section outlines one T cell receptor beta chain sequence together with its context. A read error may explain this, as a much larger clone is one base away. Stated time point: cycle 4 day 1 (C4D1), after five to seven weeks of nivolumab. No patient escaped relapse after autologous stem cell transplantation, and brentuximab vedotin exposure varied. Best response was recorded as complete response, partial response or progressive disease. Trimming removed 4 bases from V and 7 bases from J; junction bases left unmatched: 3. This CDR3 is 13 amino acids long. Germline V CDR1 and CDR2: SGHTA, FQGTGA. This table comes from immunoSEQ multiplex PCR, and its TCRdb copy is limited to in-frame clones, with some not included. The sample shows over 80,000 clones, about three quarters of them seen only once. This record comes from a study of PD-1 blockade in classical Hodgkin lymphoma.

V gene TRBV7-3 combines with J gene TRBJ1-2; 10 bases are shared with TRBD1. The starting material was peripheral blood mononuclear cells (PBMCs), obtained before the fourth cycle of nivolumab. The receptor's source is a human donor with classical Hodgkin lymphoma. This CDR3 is CASSSTGGFGYTF. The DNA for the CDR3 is TGTGCCAGCAGCTCGACAGGGGGCTTTGGCTACACCTTC.